The 3 T cell receptor beta chains below come from one sample, sequenced in a study of T cell responses to AZD1222 COVID-19 vaccine. Repertoires were generated with immunoSEQ multiplex PCR, while TCRdb's copy carries only in-frame clones and drops some. Of more than 85,000 clones in the sample, about nine tenths were seen once. The sequenced sample was peripheral blood, obtained on day 0 of AZD1222 vaccination. Every receptor here comes from an adult in good health.

This sequence joins TRBV7-2 and TRBJ2-5, with TRBD2 matching over 15 bases. V dropped 5 bases and J dropped 13; count of bases not matched to a gene: 11. CDR1 and CDR2 from the germline V gene are SGHTA and FQGNSA. This CDR3 is built from 15 residues. CDR3 sequence (DNA): TGTGCCAGCAGCAACGGACTAGCGGGGGGGCCGACTTGGTACTTC. It codes for CASSNGLAGGPTWYF.

The chain carries TRBV5-4 and TRBJ2-1; tentatively, D is TRBD1 (6 bases). This CDR3 has 14 amino acids. The V gene lost 2 bases and the J gene lost 4 bases, with 10 bases spanning the gap. The V gene's germline CDR1 is SGHNT and CDR2 YYREEE (reference sequence). CDR3 residues: CASSFLQGYNEQFF. The CDR3 DNA sequence: TGTGCCAGCAGCTTCCTACAGGGTTACAATGAGCAGTTCTTC.

V is TRBV7-9 and J is TRBJ2-7; D is undetermined. Germline V gene data show CDR1 as SEHNR and CDR2 as FQNEAQ (reference sequence). Trimming cost V 2 bases and J 4 bases, with 9 bases left between them. The CDR3 consists of 13 residues. The CDR3 nucleotides are TGTGCCAGCAGCTTATCTTCTATTTACGAGCAGTACTTC. Its translation: CASSLSSIYEQYF.